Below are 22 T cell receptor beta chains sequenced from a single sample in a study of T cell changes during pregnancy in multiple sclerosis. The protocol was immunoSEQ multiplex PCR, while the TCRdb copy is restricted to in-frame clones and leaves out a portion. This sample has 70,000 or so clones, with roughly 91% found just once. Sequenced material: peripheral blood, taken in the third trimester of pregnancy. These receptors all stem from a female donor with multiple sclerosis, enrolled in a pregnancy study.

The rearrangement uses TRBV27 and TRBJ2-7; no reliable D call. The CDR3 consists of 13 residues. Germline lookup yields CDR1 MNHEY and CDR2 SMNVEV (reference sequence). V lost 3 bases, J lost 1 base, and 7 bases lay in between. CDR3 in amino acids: CASSFGVSYEQYF. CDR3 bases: TGTGCCAGCAGTTTTGGAGTATCCTACGAGCAGTACTTC.

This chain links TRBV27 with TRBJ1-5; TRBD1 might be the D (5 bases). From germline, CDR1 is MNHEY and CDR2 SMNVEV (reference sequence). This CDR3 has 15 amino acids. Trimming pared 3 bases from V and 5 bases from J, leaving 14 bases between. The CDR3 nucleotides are TGTGCCAGCAGTTTTGGCAGGGAGGCAGATCAGCCCCAGCATTTT. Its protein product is CASSFGREADQPQHF.

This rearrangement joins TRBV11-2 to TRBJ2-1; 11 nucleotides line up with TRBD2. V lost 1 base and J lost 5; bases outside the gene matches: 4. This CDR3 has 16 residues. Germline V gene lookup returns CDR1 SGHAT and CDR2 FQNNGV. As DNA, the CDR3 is TGTGCCAGCAGCTTAGTCCTAGCGGGGGGCGACAATGAGCAGTTCTTC. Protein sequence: CASSLVLAGGDNEQFF.

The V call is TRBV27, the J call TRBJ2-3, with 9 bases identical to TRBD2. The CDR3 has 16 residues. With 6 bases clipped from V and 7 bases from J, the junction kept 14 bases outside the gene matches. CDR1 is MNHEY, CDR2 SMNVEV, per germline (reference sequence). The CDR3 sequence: CASSRAGGPFPNTQYF. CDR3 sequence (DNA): TGTGCCAGCAGCCGAGCGGGGGGCCCATTCCCGAATACGCAGTATTTT.

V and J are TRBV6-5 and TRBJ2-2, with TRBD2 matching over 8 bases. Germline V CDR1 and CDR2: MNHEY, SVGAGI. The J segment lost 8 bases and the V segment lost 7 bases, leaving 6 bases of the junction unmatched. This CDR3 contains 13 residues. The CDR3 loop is CASTETSAGELFF. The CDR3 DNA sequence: TGTGCCAGCACCGAGACTAGCGCTGGGGAGCTGTTTTTT.

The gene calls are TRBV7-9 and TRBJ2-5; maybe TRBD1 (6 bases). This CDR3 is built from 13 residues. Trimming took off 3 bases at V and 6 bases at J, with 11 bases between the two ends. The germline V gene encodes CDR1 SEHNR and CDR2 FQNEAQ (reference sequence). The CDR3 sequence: CASSLADSQTQYF. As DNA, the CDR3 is TGTGCCAGCAGCTTGGCGGACAGCCAGACCCAGTACTTC.

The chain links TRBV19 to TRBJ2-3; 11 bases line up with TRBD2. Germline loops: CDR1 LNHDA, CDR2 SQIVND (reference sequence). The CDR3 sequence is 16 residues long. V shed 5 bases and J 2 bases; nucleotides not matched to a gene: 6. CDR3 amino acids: CASSLRLAGYTDTQYF. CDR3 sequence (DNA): TGTGCCAGTAGTCTTCGACTAGCGGGGTACACAGATACGCAGTATTTT.

The CDR3 DNA reads as TGTGCCATCGACGACGGAGGGGCAACTAATGAAAAACTGTTTTTT. This encodes CAIDDGGATNEKLFF. J is TRBJ1-4 and V is TRBV2; tentative D call: TRBD1 (5 bases). Germline V CDR1 and CDR2: SNHLY, FYNNEI. The CDR3 has 15 amino acids. The V end lost 10 bases, the J end lost 0 bases, and 15 bases lay between the germline ends.

The CDR3 DNA reads as TGTGCCAGCAGCGTAGGATCGGGGGAGGGGCGAATGAACACTGAAGCTTTCTTT. The encoded protein is CASSVGSGEGRMNTEAFF. The chain combines TRBV9 with TRBJ1-1, with D perhaps TRBD1 (5 bases). CDR3 length: 18 amino acids. Trimming removed 0 bases from V and 0 bases from J, with 18 bases in between. The V gene's germline CDR1 is SGDLS and CDR2 YYNGEE.

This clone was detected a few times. In DNA, the CDR3 is TGTGCCAGCAGCTATGCAGCGGATCAGCCCCAGCATTTT. Translation: CASSYAADQPQHF. The chain combines TRBV7-9 with TRBJ1-5; D unresolved. V was pared by 4 bases and J by 5 bases, with 9 bases between. The germline CDR1 and CDR2 sequences are SEHNR and FQNEAQ (reference sequence). The length of the CDR3 is 13 residues.

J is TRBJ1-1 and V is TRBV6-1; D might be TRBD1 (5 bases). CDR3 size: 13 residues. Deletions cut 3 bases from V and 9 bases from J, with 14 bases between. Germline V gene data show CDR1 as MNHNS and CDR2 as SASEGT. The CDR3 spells CASSDGQGYKAFF. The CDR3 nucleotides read TGTGCCAGCAGTGATGGGCAGGGTTATAAAGCTTTCTTT.

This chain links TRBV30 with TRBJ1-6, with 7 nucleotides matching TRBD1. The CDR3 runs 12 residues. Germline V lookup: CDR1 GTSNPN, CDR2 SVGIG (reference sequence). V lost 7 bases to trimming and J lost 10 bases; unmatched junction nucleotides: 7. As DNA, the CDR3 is TGTGCCTCACGACAGGGAGGCTCACCCCTCCACTTT. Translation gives CASRQGGSPLHF.

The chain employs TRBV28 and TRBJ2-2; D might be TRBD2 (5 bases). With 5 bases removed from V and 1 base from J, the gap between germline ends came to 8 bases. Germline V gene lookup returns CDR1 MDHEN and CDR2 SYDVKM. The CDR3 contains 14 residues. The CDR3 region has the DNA TGTGCCAGCAGTACCGGGGAGAACACCGGGGAGCTGTTTTTT. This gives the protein CASSTGENTGELFF. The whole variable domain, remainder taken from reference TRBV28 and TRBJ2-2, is DVKVTQSSRYLVKRTGEKVFLECVQDMDHENMFWYRQDPGLGLRLIYFSYDVKMKEKGDIPEGYSVSREKKERFSLILESASTNQTSMYLCASSTGENTGELFFGEGSRLTVL.

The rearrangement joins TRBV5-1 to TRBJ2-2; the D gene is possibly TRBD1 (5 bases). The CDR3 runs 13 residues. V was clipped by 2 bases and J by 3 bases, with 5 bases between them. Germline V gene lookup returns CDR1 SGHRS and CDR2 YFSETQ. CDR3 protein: CASSLQDTGELFF. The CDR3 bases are TGCGCCAGCAGCTTACAGGACACCGGGGAGCTGTTTTTT.

The CDR3 protein is CASRGQGGQPQHF. In DNA form, the CDR3 reads TGTGCCAGCAGAGGACAGGGTGGTCAGCCCCAGCATTTT. The J gene is TRBJ1-5, the V gene TRBV6-1; 8 nucleotides match TRBD1. The trim removed 6 bases at V and 6 bases at J, leaving 4 bases unmatched. The germline V gene has CDR1 MNHNS and CDR2 SASEGT. This CDR3 is built from 13 residues.

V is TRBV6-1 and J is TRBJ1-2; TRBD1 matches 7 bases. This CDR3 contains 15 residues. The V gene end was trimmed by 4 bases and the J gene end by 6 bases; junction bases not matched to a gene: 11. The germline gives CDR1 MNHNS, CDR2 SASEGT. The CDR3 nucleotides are TGTGCCAGCAGTGTTATAGGGCAGGGGGTTGATGGCTACACCTTC. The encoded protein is CASSVIGQGVDGYTF.

The CDR3 sequence: CASSPRLDRGRRNTEAFF. In nucleotides, the CDR3 is TGTGCCAGCAGCCCCCGTTTGGACAGAGGGAGAAGGAACACTGAAGCTTTCTTT. This chain uses TRBV7-9 with TRBJ1-1; TRBD1 is a possible D gene (6 bases). CDR1 SEHNR and CDR2 FQNEAQ come from the germline V gene (reference sequence). The CDR3 has 18 residues. The ends were cut back, 5 bases at V and 1 base at J, with 23 bases in the middle. The variable domain in full, with the rest retrieved from reference TRBV7-9 and TRBJ1-1, is DTGVSQNPRHKITKRGQNVTFRCDPISEHNRLYWYRQTLGQGPEFLTYFQNEAQLEKSRLLSDRFSAERPKGSFSTLEIQRTEQGDSAMYLCASSPRLDRGRRNTEAFFGQGTRLTVV.

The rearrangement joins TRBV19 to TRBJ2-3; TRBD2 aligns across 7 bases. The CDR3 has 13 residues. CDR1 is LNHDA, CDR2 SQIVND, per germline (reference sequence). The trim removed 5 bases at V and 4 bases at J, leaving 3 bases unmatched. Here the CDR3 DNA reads TGTGCCAGTAGTCATCGGGGGGCAGATACGCAGTATTTT. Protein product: CASSHRGADTQYF.

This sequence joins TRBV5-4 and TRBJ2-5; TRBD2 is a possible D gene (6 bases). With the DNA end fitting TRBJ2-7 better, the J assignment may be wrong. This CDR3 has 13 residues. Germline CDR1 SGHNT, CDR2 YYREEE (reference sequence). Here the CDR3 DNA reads TGTGCCAGCAGCCCGGGACTTTATAACGAGCAGTACTTC. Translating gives CASSPGLYNEQYF.

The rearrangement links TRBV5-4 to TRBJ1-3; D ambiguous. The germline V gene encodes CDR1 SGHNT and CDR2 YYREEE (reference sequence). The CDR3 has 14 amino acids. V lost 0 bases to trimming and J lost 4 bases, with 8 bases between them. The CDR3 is CASSLDSSGNTIYF. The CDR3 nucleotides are TGTGCCAGCAGCTTGGATTCATCAGGAAACACCATATATTTT.

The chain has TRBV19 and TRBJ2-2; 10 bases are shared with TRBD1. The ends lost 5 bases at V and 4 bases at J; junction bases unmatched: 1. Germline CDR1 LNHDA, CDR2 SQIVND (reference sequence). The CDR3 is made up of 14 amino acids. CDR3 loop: CASSWTGGTGELFF. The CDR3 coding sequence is TGTGCCAGTAGTTGGACAGGGGGCACCGGGGAGCTGTTTTTT.

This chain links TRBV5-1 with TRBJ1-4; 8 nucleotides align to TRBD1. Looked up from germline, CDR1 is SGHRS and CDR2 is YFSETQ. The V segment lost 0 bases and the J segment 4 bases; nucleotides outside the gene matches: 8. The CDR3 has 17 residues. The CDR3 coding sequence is TGCGCCAGCAGCTTGGGACAGGGGTCCGTCTTTAATGAAAAACTGTTTTTT. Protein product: CASSLGQGSVFNEKLFF.